The 28 T cell receptor beta chains listed next were all sequenced from one sample in a study of blood T cell repertoires in COVID-19. Method: immunoSEQ multiplex PCR; TCRdb's copy keeps in-frame clones and lacks some. The sample includes fewer than 500,000 clones, approximately 90% of them seen just once. Specimen: PBMCs or T cells enriched from blood (not recorded which). Receptors were obtained from a woman aged 30 to 39 with acute COVID-19.

The chain links TRBV9 to TRBJ2-3; 8 bases align to TRBD1. This CDR3 comprises 16 residues. Germline V gene data show CDR1 as SGDLS and CDR2 as YYNGEE. Unmatched junction bases numbered 11, after V lost 3 bases and J lost 5 bases. Here the CDR3 DNA reads TGTGCCAGCAGCGCCGGTGGACAGGGAGGTCGAGATACGCAGTATTTT. Its protein is CASSAGGQGGRDTQYF.

CDR3 protein: CASSQVGKLAGRTDTQYF. The DNA of the CDR3 is TGTGCCAGCAGCCAGGTTGGGAAACTAGCGGGGCGCACAGATACGCAGTATTTT. The V and J genes are TRBV9 and TRBJ2-3; 10 bases match TRBD2. The CDR3 has 18 residues. Per the germline V gene, CDR1 is SGDLS and CDR2 is YYNGEE. Trimming removed 4 bases from V and 1 base from J; junction bases left unmatched: 12. Supplemented by reference TRBV9 and TRBJ2-3, the full variable domain reads DSGVTQTPKHLITATGQRVTLRCSPRSGDLSVYWYQQSLDQGLQFLIQYYNGEERAKGNILERFSAQQFPDLHSELNLSSLELGDSALYFCASSQVGKLAGRTDTQYFGPGTRLTVL.

This clone was detected once. This sequence joins TRBV10-3 and TRBJ1-1; D uncertain. The V end lost 4 bases, the J end lost 0 bases, and 9 bases lay between the germline ends. The CDR3 spans 14 residues. The germline V gene has CDR1 ENHRY and CDR2 SYGVKD. The CDR3 loop reads CAISAHGMNTEAFF. DNA for the CDR3: TGTGCCATCAGTGCTCACGGGATGAACACTGAAGCTTTCTTT.

V gene TRBV29-1 combines with J gene TRBJ1-2, with 10 bases aligning to TRBD1. CDR1 is SQVTM and CDR2 is ANQGSEA in the germline V gene. V gave up 7 bases and J gave up 2 bases; unmatched junction bases: 4. The CDR3 is 13 residues long. This CDR3 reads CSGGGQGNYGYTF. The DNA of the CDR3 is TGCAGCGGGGGGGGACAGGGGAACTATGGCTACACCTTC. The full variable domain, rest sourced from reference TRBV29-1 and TRBJ1-2, is SAVISQKPSRDICQRGTSLTIQCQVDSQVTMMFWYRQQPGQSLTLIATANQGSEATYESGFVIDKFPISRPNLTFSTLTVSNMSPEDSSIYLCSGGGQGNYGYTFGSGTRLTVV.

CDR3 DNA sequence: TGTGCCAGCAGCTGGGATTATTTAGCGGGGGGGCCCTCCTACAATGAGCAGTTCTTC. This codes for CASSWDYLAGGPSYNEQFF. The chain is built from TRBV5-5 and TRBJ2-1; 11 bases agree with TRBD2. Trimming took 3 bases from V and 0 from J; bases not matched to a gene: 11. The CDR3 length is 19 residues. Germline V gene data show CDR1 as SGHKS and CDR2 as YYEKEE (reference sequence). The full variable domain, completed using reference TRBV5-5 and TRBJ2-1, is DAGVTQSPTHLIKTRGQQVTLRCSPISGHKSVSWYQQVLGQGPQFIFQYYEKEERGRGNFPDRFSARQFPNYSSELNVNALLLGDSALYLCASSWDYLAGGPSYNEQFFGPGTRLTVL.

The gene calls are TRBV5-6 and TRBJ1-6; perhaps TRBD1 as D (6 bases). This CDR3 comprises 17 residues. Germline CDR1 is SGHDT and CDR2 is YYEEEE. Deletions cut 2 bases from V and 0 bases from J, with 12 bases between. CDR3 nucleotide sequence: TGTGCCAGCAGCTTACGGACAGTCAGCTCCTATAATTCACCCCTCCACTTT. Translated: CASSLRTVSSYNSPLHF. Together with reference TRBV5-6 and TRBJ1-6, the CDR3 gives the full variable domain: DAGVTQSPTHLIKTRGQQVTLRCSPKSGHDTVSWYQQALGQGPQFIFQYYEEEERQRGNFPDRFSGHQFPNYSSELNVNALLLGDSALYLCASSLRTVSSYNSPLHFGNGTRLTVT.

The CDR3 spells CASSSSNTDTQYF. CDR3 coding DNA: TGTGCCAGCAGCTCCAGTAACACAGATACGCAGTATTTT. The chain uses TRBV28 and TRBJ2-3; D is ambiguous. This CDR3 comprises 13 residues. With 6 bases removed from V and 2 bases from J, the gap between germline ends came to 9 bases. Germline CDR1 is MDHEN and CDR2 is SYDVKM.

The CDR3 sequence is CASSSAGTGGNTIYF. The CDR3 DNA reads as TGTGCCAGCAGCTCAGCCGGGACTGGTGGAAACACCATATATTTT. The V gene is TRBV7-3, the J gene TRBJ1-3; possible D gene TRBD1, 5 bases. CDR3 length: 15 amino acids. The germline V and J ends were trimmed by 4 bases and 3 bases, with 13 bases remaining between them. Germline-derived CDR1 and CDR2 are SGHTA and FQGTGA.

The rearrangement uses TRBV25-1 and TRBJ2-7, with 8 bases matching TRBD1. The V gene end was trimmed by 2 bases and the J gene end by 5 bases; junction bases not matched to a gene: 8. The CDR3 length is 15 residues. The germline gives CDR1 MGHDK, CDR2 SYGVNS. The CDR3 coding sequence is TGTGCCAGCAGTGAACTGGGTCCGACAGGGGACGAGCAGTACTTC. It yields the protein CASSELGPTGDEQYF.

The rearrangement uses TRBV7-2 and TRBJ1-3; D is possibly TRBD1 (6 bases). Trimming took off 4 bases at V and 4 bases at J, with 8 bases between the two ends. The germline CDR1 and CDR2 sequences are SGHTA and FQGNSA. This CDR3 spans 13 amino acids. CDR3 amino acids: CASSSDSGNTIYF. The CDR3 DNA follows: TGTGCCAGCAGCTCGGACAGCGGAAACACCATATATTTT.

This sequence joins TRBV30 and TRBJ1-1; D is unclear. CDR3 length: 12 amino acids. CDR1 and CDR2 (germline): GTSNPN, SVGIG (reference sequence). V lost 5 bases and J 1 base, leaving 8 bases between the germline ends. The CDR3: CAWSQENTEAFF. Here the CDR3 DNA reads TGTGCCTGGTCGCAGGAGAACACTGAAGCTTTCTTT.

This chain uses TRBV11-2 with TRBJ1-1; 7 bases are shared with TRBD1. The germline V gene encodes CDR1 SGHAT and CDR2 FQNNGV. J gave up 5 bases and V 6 bases, and 9 bases lay outside the gene matches. This CDR3 is built from 14 residues. The CDR3 reads CASREAGGRTEAFF. The CDR3 nucleotides are TGTGCCAGCAGAGAAGCAGGGGGGAGAACTGAAGCTTTCTTT.

This chain uses TRBV5-6 with TRBJ1-6; 11 nucleotides line up with TRBD1. V lost 4 bases to trimming and J lost 0 bases; unmatched junction nucleotides: 3. The germline V gene encodes CDR1 SGHDT and CDR2 YYEEEE. This CDR3 contains 17 residues. The CDR3 spells CASSRDRGSSYNSPLHF. In DNA form, the CDR3 reads TGTGCCAGCAGCCGGGACAGGGGGAGCTCCTATAATTCACCCCTCCACTTT.

The genes are TRBV6-4 and TRBJ2-2; D is perhaps TRBD1 (5 bases). V lost 6 bases and J 2 bases, leaving 10 bases between the germline ends. Germline CDR1 and CDR2: MRHNA and SNTAGT. The CDR3 runs to 14 residues. CDR3 bases: TGTGCCAGCAGCCCGACAGACAACACCGGGGAGCTGTTTTTT. Protein: CASSPTDNTGELFF.

The J gene is TRBJ2-3, the V gene TRBV5-4, with TRBD2 identical over 8 bases. Germline CDR1 is SGHNT and CDR2 is YYREEE (reference sequence). This CDR3 contains 16 residues. V was pared by 1 base and J by 1 base, with 5 bases of the junction left unmatched. CDR3 sequence reads: CASSLTRGVRTDTQYF. The CDR3 DNA follows: TGTGCCAGCAGCTTGACGCGGGGGGTACGCACAGATACGCAGTATTTT. Full variable domain (outside the CDR3, taken from reference TRBV5-4 and TRBJ2-3): ETGVTQSPTHLIKTRGQQVTLRCSSQSGHNTVSWYQQALGQGPQFIFQYYREEENGRGNFPPRFSGLQFPNYSSELNVNALELDDSALYLCASSLTRGVRTDTQYFGPGTRLTVL.

The chain combines TRBV7-9 with TRBJ2-7; D unresolved. Per germline, CDR1 SEHNR and CDR2 FQNEAQ (reference sequence). The length of the CDR3 is 11 residues. The V and J ends lost 4 bases and 2 bases respectively, with 3 bases between them. For the CDR3, the DNA is TGTGCCAGCAGCTCCACCTACGAGCAGTACTTC. This codes for CASSSTYEQYF.

Here the CDR3 DNA reads TGTGCCAGCAGCTTTTCCGGGGCTCTAGGGGGCCTGCGGAACACTGAAGCTTTCTTT. It specifies CASSFSGALGGLRNTEAFF. The rearrangement links TRBV7-9 to TRBJ1-1, with 7 bases aligning to TRBD1. V trimming: 3 bases; J trimming: 1 base; junction bases outside the gene matches: 17. The germline gives CDR1 SEHNR, CDR2 FQNEAQ (reference sequence). The CDR3 runs to 19 residues.

V and J are TRBV10-3 and TRBJ2-1; TRBD1 matches 12 bases. The CDR3 loop spans 16 amino acids. Unmatched junction bases numbered 9, after V lost 6 bases and J lost 6 bases. Germline V gene sequence: CDR1 ENHRY, CDR2 SYGVKD. CDR3 coding DNA: TGTGCCATCAGGGGACAGGGGGCGACGTCTCGCAATGAGCAGTTCTTC. Translating gives CAIRGQGATSRNEQFF.

As for this clone: The conserved phenylalanine or tryptophan is not found at the CDR3 terminus, so this likely reflects a read error. This sequence joins TRBV6-5 and TRBJ1-6; no reliable D call. CDR1 and CDR2 (germline): MNHEY, SVGAGI. V was pared by 3 bases and J by 7 bases, with 16 bases between. CDR3 length: 16 residues. The CDR3 loop reads CASSYRPTTGNSPLHL. The CDR3 nucleotides are TGTGCCAGCAGTTATCGCCCTACCACCGGGAATTCACCCCTCCACCTT.

V is TRBV7-2 and J is TRBJ2-1, with 15 positions matching TRBD2. This CDR3 has 18 amino acids. Germline lookup yields CDR1 SGHTA and CDR2 FQGNSA. Trimming at V came to 3 bases and at J to 1 base, leaving 4 bases not matched to a gene. CDR3 sequence (DNA): TGTGCCAGCAGCTTCCGGACTAGCGGGGGGGTATCCTACAATGAGCAGTTCTTC. Translation: CASSFRTSGGVSYNEQFF.

The V call is TRBV18, the J call TRBJ2-3; 8 bases match TRBD2. Germline loops: CDR1 KGHSH, CDR2 LQKENI. The J segment lost 2 bases and the V segment lost 6 bases, leaving 10 bases of the junction unmatched. This CDR3 contains 16 residues. CDR3 sequence (DNA): TGTGCCAGCTCCCCGTCCGGCGGGGGGTCCACAGATACGCAGTATTTT. Its protein product is CASSPSGGGSTDTQYF.

The CDR3, as DNA: TGCGCCAGCAGCCCCAACAATGGGGGGGGTCAGCCCCAGCATTTT. Translating gives CASSPNNGGGQPQHF. This chain joins TRBV4-3 and TRBJ1-5, with D tentatively TRBD1 (5 bases). V lost 4 bases, J lost 6 bases, and 16 bases lay in between. In germline, CDR1 is LGHNA, CDR2 YSLEER. This CDR3 has 15 amino acids.

This chain uses TRBV5-1 with TRBJ1-1; D remains ambiguous. The CDR3 sequence is 14 residues long. Germline V gene data show CDR1 as SGHRS and CDR2 as YFSETQ. Trimming shortened V by 7 bases and J by 1 base, and 14 bases separated the two germline ends. Here the CDR3 DNA reads TGCGCCAGCCGAACAATAAGCGGGAACACTGAAGCTTTCTTT. It translates to CASRTISGNTEAFF.

CDR3: CASSLEGGSGNTIYF. CDR3 coding DNA: TGTGCCAGCAGCTTAGAAGGGGGCTCTGGAAACACCATATATTTT. The J gene is TRBJ1-3, the V gene TRBV7-2, with D perhaps matching TRBD1 (6 bases). The CDR3 loop spans 15 amino acids. CDR1 and CDR2 (germline): SGHTA, FQGNSA. Deletions cut 1 base from V and 0 bases from J, with 7 bases between.

This chain links TRBV10-1 with TRBJ1-1, with D perhaps TRBD1 (6 bases). This CDR3 is built from 15 residues. The V end was cut by 2 bases, the J end by 0 bases, with 10 bases between. The germline V gene encodes CDR1 WNHNN and CDR2 SYGVQD (reference sequence). CDR3 sequence reads: CASSEARGLNTEAFF. In nucleotides, the CDR3 is TGCGCCAGCAGTGAGGCTAGGGGGTTGAACACTGAAGCTTTCTTT.

The rearrangement links TRBV20-1 to TRBJ2-7; weak D call: TRBD1 (6 bases). Germline V gene lookup returns CDR1 DFQATT and CDR2 SNEGSKA (reference sequence). Trimming shortened V by 3 bases and J by 3 bases, and 9 bases separated the two germline ends. The CDR3 contains 12 residues. The CDR3 sequence is CSASAGDYEQYF. The CDR3 bases are TGCAGTGCTAGTGCAGGGGACTACGAGCAGTACTTC.

The rearrangement joins TRBV4-3 to TRBJ2-7, with 11 positions matching TRBD2. J was trimmed by 2 bases and V by 4 bases; bases with no gene match: 1. This CDR3 contains 14 residues. The germline V gene has CDR1 LGHNA and CDR2 YSLEER. For the CDR3, the DNA is TGCGCCAGCAGCCCGGGACTAGCGGCCTACGAGCAGTACTTC. Its translation is CASSPGLAAYEQYF.

Turning to this clone: This specimen includes other DNA sequences encoding the same CDR3. The chain has TRBV9 and TRBJ2-7; 7 bases are shared with TRBD2. Germline CDR1 reads SGDLS; CDR2 reads YYNGEE. The CDR3 consists of 15 residues. Losses at the gene ends were 0 bases for V and 2 bases for J; bases not matched to a gene: 5. CDR3 protein: CASSVGGGPTYEQYF. DNA for the CDR3: TGTGCCAGCAGCGTAGGGGGGGGACCGACCTACGAGCAGTACTTC.